One and the same sample provided the 14 T cell receptor beta chains below, sequenced in a study of cytomegalovirus exposure and HLA in healthy donors. The PCR was carried out with 60 Vbeta primers and 13 Jbeta primers. Clones were sequenced by immunoSEQ multiplex PCR, and TCRdb holds only the in-frame ones, with some missing. The table records around 95,000 clones, under 80% of them present only once. Source material: PBMCs. The receptors were sampled from a male donor in good health and CMV-seronegative.

CDR3 loop: CASSLDRELLYSNQPQHF. The DNA of the CDR3 is TGTGCCAGCAGCTTAGACAGGGAACTCTTATATAGCAATCAGCCCCAGCATTTT. The chain joins TRBV7-8 to TRBJ1-5, with a tentative D call TRBD1 (6 bases). The CDR3 contains 18 residues. Trimming cost V 1 base and J 0 bases, with 16 bases left between them. The germline V gene encodes CDR1 SGHVS and CDR2 FQNEAQ.

The genes are TRBV13 and TRBJ2-1; 8 bases align to TRBD1. Germline values: CDR1 PRHDT, CDR2 FYEKMQ (reference sequence). The CDR3 sequence is 17 residues long. The junction had 14 bases not matched to a gene; V was cut back by 5 bases and J by 5 bases. CDR3 DNA sequence: TGTGCCAGCAGCACGAGGCGGACAGGGAATATGGACAATGAGCAGTTCTTC. It encodes CASSTRRTGNMDNEQFF.

This chain connects TRBV4-3 to TRBJ2-5; 7 bases are a match to TRBD2. Germline values: CDR1 LGHNA, CDR2 YSLEER. J gave up 4 bases and V 1 base, and 9 bases lay outside the gene matches. The CDR3 length is 16 residues. CDR3 DNA: TGCGCCAGCAGCCAAGCGGGGGGTCGGGTGATAGAGACCCAGTACTTC. It translates to CASSQAGGRVIETQYF.

The chain has TRBV4-3 and TRBJ2-3; a possible D gene is TRBD2 (6 bases). CDR1 is LGHNA and CDR2 is YSLEER in the germline V gene. The CDR3 sequence is 14 residues long. Trimming took 5 bases from V and 6 from J, leaving 15 bases between them. Here the CDR3 DNA reads TGCGCCAGCAGCGAGGGCGGGATACAGGATACGCAGTATTTT. Translation: CASSEGGIQDTQYF.

This sequence joins TRBV15 and TRBJ2-7; the match to TRBD1 covers 9 bases. V shed 0 bases, J shed 5 bases, and the junction held 8 bases outside the gene matches. This CDR3 is built from 16 residues. CDR1 and CDR2 (germline): LNHNV, YYDKDF (reference sequence). The CDR3 DNA reads TGTGCCACCAGCAGAGACCCCCGACAGGGGGTAAACGAGCAGTACTTC. The encoded protein is CATSRDPRQGVNEQYF.

The chain couples TRBV5-6 to TRBJ2-2; the D is unclear. CDR1 and CDR2 from the germline V gene are SGHDT and YYEEEE. The CDR3 covers 17 residues. The V end lost 3 bases, the J end lost 1 base, and 16 bases lay between the germline ends. As DNA, the CDR3 is TGTGCCAGCAGCTCGAGGTTTTTGAAAAAGAACACCGGGGAGCTGTTTTTT. This sequence encodes CASSSRFLKKNTGELFF.

In this sample, this clone turned up once. The chain couples TRBV30 to TRBJ2-3; perhaps TRBD1 as D (5 bases). Germline V gene sequence: CDR1 GTSNPN, CDR2 SVGIG (reference sequence). This CDR3 is 19 amino acids long. V lost 0 bases to trimming and J lost 0 bases, with 22 bases between them. CDR3 in DNA: TGTGCCTGGAGTGTAGTCAGGGTCTGGGGCGGCTCTAGCACAGATACGCAGTATTTT. Amino acid sequence: CAWSVVRVWGGSSTDTQYF.

CDR3 region: CASSLTGQASTDTQYF. The CDR3 DNA sequence: TGTGCCAGCAGCTTAACCGGCCAGGCTAGCACAGATACGCAGTATTTT. V usage is TRBV7-3 and J usage is TRBJ2-3; D is ambiguous. The ends were cut back, 0 bases at V and 0 bases at J, with 10 bases in the middle. CDR1 SGHTA and CDR2 FQGTGA come from the germline V gene. This CDR3 contains 16 residues.

This clone was counted a single time. The V call is TRBV11-2, the J call TRBJ2-7; 14 bases agree with TRBD2. Germline assignment: CDR1 SGHAT and CDR2 FQNNGV. The CDR3 is made up of 15 amino acids. With V trimmed by 5 bases and J by 5 bases, 5 bases remained unmatched. The chain's CDR3 is CASSAPGLAGDEQYF. The DNA of the CDR3 is TGTGCCAGCAGCGCGCCGGGACTAGCGGGAGACGAGCAGTACTTC.

The chain couples TRBV27 to TRBJ2-7; 11 bases match TRBD1. This CDR3 is built from 15 residues. From germline, CDR1 is MNHEY and CDR2 SMNVEV (reference sequence). V lost 5 bases to trimming and J lost 6 bases; unmatched junction nucleotides: 9. The CDR3 DNA reads as TGTGCCAGCAGTCTCCCAGGACAGGGGGCGACCGAGCAGTACTTC. Its translation is CASSLPGQGATEQYF.

This chain connects TRBV5-1 to TRBJ2-1; D remains ambiguous. CDR3 length: 15 amino acids. With 0 bases removed from V and 0 bases from J, the gap between germline ends came to 7 bases. Germline V gene sequence: CDR1 SGHRS, CDR2 YFSETQ. The CDR3 region has the DNA TGCGCCAGCAGCTTGGCATCAGGCTCCTACAATGAGCAGTTCTTC. Amino acid sequence: CASSLASGSYNEQFF.

In this sample, this clone is medium-sized. V usage is TRBV6-5 and J usage is TRBJ2-1; 12 nucleotides line up with TRBD2. The CDR3 has 15 amino acids. The junction had 7 bases not matched to a gene; V was cut back by 5 bases and J by 8 bases. The V gene's germline CDR1 is MNHEY and CDR2 SVGAGI. For the CDR3, the DNA is TGTGCCAGCAGTCCCTCTAGCGGGAGGGCATATGAGCAGTTCTTC. It codes for CASSPSSGRAYEQFF.

This clone has just a few counts. This chain uses TRBV7-9 with TRBJ1-4; no clear D. Per germline, CDR1 SEHNR and CDR2 FQNEAQ (reference sequence). Trimming took off 1 base at V and 0 bases at J, with 6 bases between the two ends. This CDR3 spans 15 amino acids. The CDR3 DNA sequence: TGTGCCAGCAGCTTAGTTTCTTCAACTAATGAAAAACTGTTTTTT. Its translation: CASSLVSSTNEKLFF. The full variable domain, with the rest looked up from reference TRBV7-9 and TRBJ1-4, is DTGVSQNPRHKITKRGQNVTFRCDPISEHNRLYWYRQTLGQGPEFLTYFQNEAQLEKSRLLSDRFSAERPKGSFSTLEIQRTEQGDSAMYLCASSLVSSTNEKLFFGSGTQLSVL.

The J gene is TRBJ1-4, the V gene TRBV5-1; 8 positions agree with TRBD1. Germline V gives CDR1 SGHRS, CDR2 YFSETQ. This CDR3 has 14 residues. Unmatched junction bases numbered 2, after V lost 4 bases and J lost 3 bases. CDR3 sequence: CASSKTGANEKLFF. DNA of the CDR3: TGCGCCAGCAGCAAGACAGGGGCTAATGAAAAACTGTTTTTT.